Shown below are 20 T cell receptor beta chains from a single sample sequenced in a study of T cell repertoires in cytomegalovirus infection. MiXCR was run by TCRdb on the reads, yielding one entry per CDR3 protein. The repertoire has 300,000 or so distinct CDR3 sequences, roughly a tenth of them found once; the top ten carry 2.5%. The specimen sequenced was PBMCs. These receptors originate from a human donor in good health (CMV status not recorded). Some clones in this sample may be carry-over from other donors' samples.

This clonotype appeared many times. The chain recombines TRBV12-3 or TRBV12-4 with TRBJ1-4, with D hard to call. There are 14 residues in the CDR3. Trimming shortened V by 3 bases and J by 5 bases, and 10 bases separated the two germline ends. The CDR3 coding sequence is TGTGCCAGCAGTTTGGGCGGAGGCAATGAAAAACTGTTTTTT. Its protein is CASSLGGGNEKLFF.

This clonotype was seen a handful of times. The J gene is TRBJ2-1, the V gene TRBV12-3 or TRBV12-4; TRBD2 matches at 8 bases. The CDR3 covers 16 residues. With 2 bases clipped from V and 7 bases from J, the junction kept 10 bases outside the gene matches. The CDR3, as DNA: TGTGCCAGCAGTTTATCCTTCGCGGGGGGTTTAAATGAGCAGTTCTTC. Its translation: CASSLSFAGGLNEQFF.

The sample holds a few counts of this clonotype. The rearrangement links TRBV7-9 to TRBJ2-5, with 7 positions matching TRBD2. Germline V gives CDR1 SEHNR, CDR2 FQNEAQ (reference sequence). The V gene end was trimmed by 4 bases and the J gene end by 5 bases; junction bases not matched to a gene: 7. There are 14 residues in the CDR3. Here the CDR3 reads CASSWRGSGETQYF. The CDR3 nucleotides are TGTGCCAGCAGCTGGAGAGGTAGCGGGGAGACCCAGTACTTC.

In DNA form, the CDR3 reads TGTGCCAGCAGCCCCCGAGGAGGGTCGGCGGAGACCCAGTACTTC. Protein product: CASSPRGGSAETQYF. The genes are TRBV9 and TRBJ2-5, with a possible D match to TRBD2 (6 bases). Looked up from germline, CDR1 is SGDLS and CDR2 is YYNGEE. Trimming took 4 bases from V and 5 from J, leaving 18 bases between them. CDR3 size: 15 residues.

This clonotype was seen only once. A junction end diverges from the germline sequence, so it may reflect a read error. The V gene is TRBV25-1, the J gene TRBJ1-1; no clear D. Looked up from germline, CDR1 is MGHDK and CDR2 is SYGVNS. The CDR3 consists of 12 residues. CDR3 bases: TGTGCCAGGAGGGTGGGCAACACTGAACCTTTCTTT. Translated, it gives CARRVGNTEPFF.

This clonotype was observed many times. The chain joins TRBV25-1 to TRBJ1-3, with unresolved D. V lost 2 bases and J lost 0, with 14 bases in between. The CDR3 is 17 residues long. In germline, CDR1 is MGHDK, CDR2 SYGVNS. CDR3 region: CASSERVGWSSGNTIYF. DNA for the CDR3: TGTGCCAGCAGTGAACGGGTAGGGTGGAGCTCTGGAAACACCATATATTTT. The entire variable domain, with the rest obtained from reference TRBV25-1 and TRBJ1-3, is as follows: EADIYQTPRYLVIGTGKKITLECSQTMGHDKMYWYQQDPGMELHLIHYSYGVNSTEKGDLSSESTVSRIRTEHFPLTLESARPSHTSQYLCASSERVGWSSGNTIYFGEGSWLTVV.

V gene TRBV9 combines with J gene TRBJ2-5; 9 nucleotides line up with TRBD1. Germline V CDR1 and CDR2: SGDLS, YYNGEE. V was pared by 3 bases and J by 5 bases, with 5 bases of the junction left unmatched. CDR3 length: 14 amino acids. DNA for the CDR3: TGTGCCAGCAGCGGGGGGACAGGGCGGGAGACCCAGTACTTC. This encodes CASSGGTGRETQYF.

This clonotype was recorded at least ten times. This chain uses TRBV10-3 with TRBJ1-5; D is unresolved. V lost 0 bases and J lost 0, with 15 bases in between. The CDR3 is 18 residues long. Germline loops: CDR1 ENHRY, CDR2 SYGVKD. The CDR3 spells CAISESSAVLISNQPQHF. CDR3 bases: TGTGCCATCAGTGAGTCGTCGGCAGTCCTTATTAGCAATCAGCCCCAGCATTTT.

The V gene is TRBV14, the J gene TRBJ2-1; TRBD1 matches at 9 bases. Per germline, CDR1 SGHDN and CDR2 FVKESK. This CDR3 has 15 amino acids. Trimming took 6 bases from V and 4 from J; bases not matched to a gene: 7. CDR3 in DNA: TGTGCCAGCAGTCGAGGACAGGGGCTATACAATGAGCAGTTCTTC. Its translation: CASSRGQGLYNEQFF.

In its sample, this clonotype was seen many times. The chain combines TRBV6-6 with TRBJ1-6; possible D gene TRBD1, 5 bases. Trimming shortened V by 7 bases and J by 0 bases, and 16 bases separated the two germline ends. The germline CDR1 and CDR2 sequences are MNHNY and SVGAGI (reference sequence). This CDR3 has 17 residues. Here the CDR3 DNA reads TGTGCCAGCATCGACGGGGGGGAGAGCTCCTATAATTCACCCCTCCACTTT. This gives the protein CASIDGGESSYNSPLHF.

In its sample, this clonotype was seen many times. The J gene is TRBJ1-1, the V gene TRBV19; D unclear. Trimming cost V 1 base and J 0 bases, with 3 bases left between them. This CDR3 region has 13 residues. Looked up from germline, CDR1 is LNHDA and CDR2 is SQIVND (reference sequence). DNA for the CDR3: TGTGCCAGTAGTATAGCACTGAACACTGAAGCTTTCTTT. Its translation is CASSIALNTEAFF.

This clonotype was seen repeatedly, ten times or more. The rearrangement uses TRBV2 and TRBJ2-1, with 8 nucleotides matching TRBD1. The germline gives CDR1 SNHLY, CDR2 FYNNEI. J was trimmed by 0 bases and V by 7 bases; bases with no gene match: 5. The CDR3 consists of 15 residues. The CDR3 region is CASKVDRGSYNEQFF. CDR3 bases: TGTGCCAGCAAAGTAGACAGGGGCTCCTACAATGAGCAGTTCTTC. Supplemented by reference TRBV2 and TRBJ2-1, the full variable domain reads EPEVTQTPSHQVTQMGQEVILRCVPISNHLYFYWYRQILGQKVEFLVSFYNNEISEKSEIFDDQFSVERPDGSNFTLKIRSTKLEDSAMYFCASKVDRGSYNEQFFGPGTRLTVL.

This clonotype was counted only a few times. CDR3 DNA sequence: TGCAGTGCTAGAGATAGGGGTAAAGCGGGGGCCCACGAGCAGTACTTC. Translating gives CSARDRGKAGAHEQYF. The genes are TRBV20-1 and TRBJ2-7; 8 bases are a match to TRBD2. After removal of 0 bases from V and 5 bases from J, the junction contained 12 bases not matched to a gene. The V gene's germline CDR1 is DFQATT and CDR2 SNEGSKA (reference sequence). CDR3 length equals 16 residues.

In this sample, this clonotype turned up many times. V gene TRBV7-8 combines with J gene TRBJ1-2, with 7 bases that match TRBD1. The J segment lost 4 bases and the V segment lost 3 bases, leaving 11 bases of the junction unmatched. This CDR3 region has 16 residues. CDR1 and CDR2 from the germline V gene are SGHVS and FQNEAQ. In DNA, the CDR3 is TGTGCCAGCAGCTTTTCGGTAGTTGGGACAGTCTATGGCTACACCTTC. This sequence encodes CASSFSVVGTVYGYTF. The variable domain in full, with the rest retrieved from reference TRBV7-8 and TRBJ1-2, is GAGVSQSPRYKVAKRGQDVALRCDPISGHVSLFWYQQALGQGPEFLTYFQNEAQLDKSGLPSDRFFAERPEGSVSTLKIQRTQQEDSAVYLCASSFSVVGTVYGYTFGSGTRLTVV.

V gene TRBV5-6 combines with J gene TRBJ1-1; no firm D call. The CDR3 loop spans 14 amino acids. Trimming pared 7 bases from V and 1 base from J, leaving 14 bases between. CDR1 is SGHDT, CDR2 YYEEEE, per germline. Here the CDR3 DNA reads TGTGCCAGCGAAGGGCCGGAGGGGAACACTGAAGCTTTCTTT. Translated, it gives CASEGPEGNTEAFF. Full variable domain (remainder filled in from reference TRBV5-6 and TRBJ1-1): DAGVTQSPTHLIKTRGQQVTLRCSPKSGHDTVSWYQQALGQGPQFIFQYYEEEERQRGNFPDRFSGHQFPNYSSELNVNALLLGDSALYLCASEGPEGNTEAFFGQGTRLTVV.

This clonotype was observed many times. The chain links TRBV11-2 to TRBJ2-1; D gene ambiguous. CDR3 size: 17 residues. The germline V and J ends were trimmed by 2 bases and 1 base, with 15 bases remaining between them. Per the germline V gene, CDR1 is SGHAT and CDR2 is FQNNGV. The DNA for the CDR3 is TGTGCCAGCAGCTTAAGGGCCCCGGAAGTGTCCTACAATGAGCAGTTCTTC. Protein: CASSLRAPEVSYNEQFF.

The table lists this clonotype with many counts. The V call is TRBV7-2, the J call TRBJ2-5, with 7 positions matching TRBD1. V lost 4 bases, J lost 4 bases, and 12 bases stayed unmatched. CDR1 and CDR2 from the germline V gene are SGHTA and FQGNSA. The CDR3 totals 16 residues. The CDR3: CASSSLHRGLGETQYF. Here the CDR3 DNA reads TGTGCCAGCAGCTCTCTGCATAGGGGGCTGGGAGAGACCCAGTACTTC.

The sample holds many counts of this clonotype. The chain combines TRBV7-2 with TRBJ2-3, with TRBD1 matching over 8 bases. Germline assignment: CDR1 SGHTA and CDR2 FQGNSA. With V trimmed by 4 bases and J by 2 bases, 5 bases remained unmatched. The CDR3 covers 15 residues. CDR3 region: CASSSDRGDTDTQYF. Here the CDR3 DNA reads TGTGCCAGCAGCTCCGACAGGGGAGACACAGATACGCAGTATTTT.

This clonotype was recorded many times. This chain links TRBV5-1 with TRBJ2-1; 7 bases fit TRBD1. The CDR3 spans 15 residues. The V gene end was trimmed by 4 bases and the J gene end by 0 bases; junction bases not matched to a gene: 4. CDR1 and CDR2 (germline): SGHRS, YFSETQ. CDR3 loop: CASSNRDSSYNEQFF. In DNA, the CDR3 is TGCGCCAGCAGCAACCGGGACAGCTCCTACAATGAGCAGTTCTTC.

This clonotype has more than one count but fewer than ten. V gene TRBV20-1 combines with J gene TRBJ2-5; tentative D call: TRBD2 (7 bases). The CDR3 is 15 residues long. With 3 bases removed from V and 5 bases from J, the gap between germline ends came to 19 bases. Germline loops: CDR1 DFQATT, CDR2 SNEGSKA (reference sequence). This chain's CDR3 is CSARMGGPGRETQYF. The CDR3 DNA reads TGCAGTGCTAGGATGGGGGGGCCGGGCCGGGAGACCCAGTACTTC.